This TCR beta chain was sequenced for a study of T cells after yellow fever vaccination (dated by TCRdb to about 2019). Study-level background: Libraries from fractions with low cell numbers were prepared with the SMART-Seq v4 Ultra Low Input RNA kit. To follow T-cell clones before and after primary and booster YFV17D yellow fever vaccination, bulk TCR alpha and beta repertoires were sequenced over time. Bulk PBMC replicates and cell subsets were isolated from blood drawn at multiple timepoints before and after both primary and secondary immunization. Two healthy male donors made up the cohort, one aged 18 to 29 years and the other aged 30 to 39 years.

From the cysteine through the phenylalanine, the CDR3 covers 14 amino acids. The kept DNA is CDR3 alone, 42 bases in frame from the first base. Via the germline V gene, CDR1 is SGHRS and CDR2 YFSETQ. Relative to germline, V is 0 bases shorter and J is 8 bases shorter, with 12 bases between their ends. This sample's treatment or condition label indicates: live attenuated yellow fever vaccine strain. At each blood-draw timepoint, two biological replicates of bulk PBMCs were collected. PBMCs were isolated from peripheral blood using a standard Ficoll-Paque protocol. TriZol was used to extract RNA from bulk PBMCs, CD4 and CD8 fractions, and dextramer-positive and dextramer-negative fractions. Synthesis of TCR cDNA relied on 5'RACE template switching, a step that introduced a universal primer site along with unique molecular identifiers. Priming of cDNA synthesis was performed from both the TCR alpha and TCR beta constant segments. Library amplification involved two PCR steps, and the second step added sample barcodes and sequencing adapters. Sequencing of libraries was performed on Illumina HiSeq 2500 (2x100 bp) or NovaSeq (2x150 bp). Per the authors' processing: Demultiplexing of reads and collapsing into UMI consensus sequences were performed with MIGEC, and V(D)J alignment was carried out with MiXCR. Vaccine-responding clonotypes were defined with edgeR using replicate PBMC samples, requiring FDR below 0.01 and a log2 fold change above 5 up to day 15. Each bulk clonotype was labeled CD4 or CD8 based on which sequenced repertoire, CD4 or CD8, contained the clonotype at higher abundance. TCRdb applied fastp at Q25 and MiXCR to the public reads, then kept only in-frame beta chains. Each record represents a unique CDR3 protein, reported with the most common genes and DNA among its rows. TCRdb's processing, not the authors' own work, is the source of the V and J calls. The sample profile shows about 630,000 distinct CDR3 sequences; around 12% of them were found once. About 15% of the sample is in the top ten clones.

General findings and caveats noted by the study authors: A small fraction of clonotypes showed up in both the CD4 and CD8 compartments, probably as a result of convergent recombination. Most clones expanded after primary vaccination were re-detected after the booster (around 96% of CD4 and about 88% of CD8), suggesting broad memory maintenance. The secondary T-cell response was found to be weaker but faster than the primary response, with a peak reached on day 5 rather than on day 15. Only a couple of donors were included in the study, so the extent to which the findings can be generalized is limited. Computational filtering was required because FACS-sorted repertoires could contain abundant contaminating clonotypes from the bulk population.

About this clonotype: Which antigen it targets is not known. The sample holds no much larger clone one base away, and base qualities are not on file.

This receptor was taken from a man aged 25 to 40 who received the YFV17D yellow fever vaccine. The chain is assembled from TRBV5-1 and TRBJ2-1; possibly the D gene is TRBD2, per 7 matching bases. The sequences come from PBMCs, collected on the day of the yellow fever booster vaccination. The nucleotide sequence reads as follows: TGCGCCAGCAGCTTGGGGGGGGGCCCGGATGAGCAGTTCTTC. This sequence encodes CASSLGGGPDEQFF.